This passage covers 22 T cell receptor beta chains from one sample sequenced in a study of blood T cell repertoires in COVID-19. Only in-frame clones appear in the TCRdb table, and some are missing; sequencing was by immunoSEQ multiplex PCR. The table records some 150,000 clones, roughly 80% of them present only once. The sample taken for sequencing was PBMCs or T cells enriched from blood (not recorded which). The source of these receptors is a woman between 50 and 59 years old who had recovered from COVID-19.

This chain joins TRBV5-4 and TRBJ1-2; 7 positions match TRBD1. Germline-derived CDR1 and CDR2 are SGHNT and YYREEE (reference sequence). Unmatched junction bases numbered 9, after V lost 0 bases and J lost 7 bases. The length of the CDR3 is 15 residues. CDR3 DNA: TGTGCCAGCAGCTTGGCCCACAGGGGCAGTGGTGGCTACACCTTC. Protein: CASSLAHRGSGGYTF.

The V and J genes are TRBV5-1 and TRBJ1-2; perhaps TRBD1 as D (5 bases). Germline CDR1 is SGHRS and CDR2 is YFSETQ. Trimming pared 4 bases from V and 3 bases from J, leaving 19 bases between. This CDR3 is built from 16 residues. CDR3 loop: CASSRGGLSEDYGYTF. CDR3 DNA: TGCGCCAGCAGCCGCGGGGGATTGAGTGAAGACTATGGCTACACCTTC.

The V gene is TRBV6-5, the J gene TRBJ1-2; 10 bases align to TRBD1. In germline, CDR1 is MNHEY, CDR2 SVGAGI. The V segment lost 2 bases and the J segment 8 bases; nucleotides outside the gene matches: 11. The CDR3 totals 16 residues. The CDR3 DNA is TGTGCCAGCAGTTACCGCTTGACAGGGGGCGCCGTAGGCTACACCTTC. Translated, it gives CASSYRLTGGAVGYTF.

The CDR3 region is CASSPGGWEKLFF. CDR3 coding DNA: TGTGCCAGCAGTCCGGGGGGATGGGAAAAACTGTTTTTT. The rearrangement uses TRBV9 and TRBJ1-4; possibly TRBD1 for D (5 bases). This CDR3 is built from 13 residues. V dropped 5 bases and J dropped 8 bases, with 13 bases sitting between them. Germline V lookup: CDR1 SGDLS, CDR2 YYNGEE.

The chain's CDR3 is CASSDYPNTEAFF. The CDR3 region has the DNA TGTGCCAGTAGCGACTACCCAAACACTGAAGCTTTCTTT. This sequence joins TRBV19 and TRBJ1-1; D not resolved. The CDR3 consists of 13 residues. V lost 6 bases to trimming and J lost 2 bases, with 10 bases between them. Germline V CDR1 and CDR2: LNHDA, SQIVND (reference sequence).

The rearrangement links TRBV5-4 to TRBJ1-6, with 12 bases that match TRBD1. The CDR3 has 17 residues. Germline CDR1 reads SGHNT; CDR2 reads YYREEE (reference sequence). Trimming removed 4 bases from V and 6 bases from J; junction bases left unmatched: 8. In DNA, the CDR3 is TGTGCCAGCAGCCAAGGGACAGGGGGCCCTCGTAATTCACCCCTCCACTTT. This encodes CASSQGTGGPRNSPLHF.

CDR3 DNA sequence: TGTGCCACCTCAAGGGAGGGACCGAACACTGAAGCTTTCTTT. As protein: CATSREGPNTEAFF. J is TRBJ1-1 and V is TRBV10-3; perhaps TRBD1 as D (5 bases). Germline assignment: CDR1 ENHRY and CDR2 SYGVKD. The CDR3 runs to 14 residues. V was shortened by 10 bases and J by 1 base, with 16 bases between the two germline ends.

The genes are TRBV7-2 and TRBJ2-5, with 8 bases identical to TRBD1. The CDR3 has 13 amino acids. Per the germline V gene, CDR1 is SGHTA and CDR2 is FQGNSA. V dropped 5 bases and J dropped 2; count of bases not matched to a gene: 1. The CDR3 DNA follows: TGTGCCAGCAGCCGACAGGGGCAAGAGACCCAGTACTTC. Amino acid sequence: CASSRQGQETQYF.

The V gene is TRBV11-3, the J gene TRBJ2-5; D is perhaps TRBD1 (6 bases). V dropped 4 bases and J dropped 4 bases, with 10 bases sitting between them. Germline CDR1 reads SGHNT; CDR2 reads YENEEA. The CDR3 runs to 13 residues. Here the CDR3 reads CASSSGVSETQYF. CDR3 nucleotides: TGTGCCAGCAGCTCAGGGGTCTCAGAGACCCAGTACTTC. Variable domain in full (rest from reference TRBV11-3 and TRBJ2-5): EAGVVQSPRYKIIEKKQPVAFWCNPISGHNTLYWYLQNLGQGPELLIRYENEEAVDDSQLPKDRFSAERLKGVDSTLKIQPAELGDSAVYLCASSSGVSETQYFGPGTRLLVL.

The chain links TRBV29-1 to TRBJ2-1, with TRBD1 matching over 8 bases. V was pared by 6 bases and J by 5 bases, with 9 bases of the junction left unmatched. CDR1 is SQVTM and CDR2 is ANQGSEA in the germline V gene. The CDR3 is 14 amino acids. The CDR3 loop is CSVARQGPDNEQFF. In DNA, the CDR3 is TGCAGCGTGGCCCGACAGGGGCCCGACAATGAGCAGTTCTTC.

This CDR3 is CASSWGLAGGRETQYF. The CDR3 coding sequence is TGCGCCAGCAGCTGGGGACTAGCGGGAGGACGAGAGACCCAGTACTTC. The V call is TRBV5-1, the J call TRBJ2-5; TRBD2 agrees at 15 bases. The trim removed 3 bases at V and 4 bases at J, leaving 4 bases unmatched. Germline CDR1 reads SGHRS; CDR2 reads YFSETQ. This CDR3 contains 16 residues.

This clone was recorded only once. V usage is TRBV30 and J usage is TRBJ2-7, with D tentatively TRBD1 (5 bases). Germline V CDR1 and CDR2: GTSNPN, SVGIG (reference sequence). CDR3 length equals 14 residues. Trimming took 2 bases from V and 6 from J, leaving 17 bases between them. CDR3 amino acids: CAWSMGRPTGEQYV. The CDR3 nucleotides are TGTGCCTGGAGTATGGGGCGCCCGACGGGCGAGCAGTACGTC.

As regards this clone: Additional DNA sequences in this sample encode the identical CDR3. CDR3 DNA sequence: TGTGCCAGCAGCCCCGACAGGGACTATGGCTACACCTTC. It encodes CASSPDRDYGYTF. This chain connects TRBV6-5 to TRBJ1-2; 7 nucleotides agree with TRBD1. Germline CDR1 MNHEY, CDR2 SVGAGI. There are 13 residues in the CDR3. V was pared by 6 bases and J by 3 bases, with 4 bases of the junction left unmatched.

CDR3 protein: CASSPQNSYGYTF. The DNA of the CDR3 is TGTGCCAGCAGCCCACAGAACTCCTATGGCTACACCTTC. The gene calls are TRBV5-4 and TRBJ1-2, with D unclear. Germline assignment: CDR1 SGHNT and CDR2 YYREEE (reference sequence). The V end was cut by 4 bases, the J end by 4 bases, with 11 bases between. The CDR3 runs 13 residues.

The chain has TRBV20-1 and TRBJ1-5; the D gene is possibly TRBD1 (5 bases). Germline-derived CDR1 and CDR2 are DFQATT and SNEGSKA (reference sequence). The CDR3 consists of 14 residues. Trimming left V 3 bases short and J 4 bases short, with 13 bases between. CDR3: CSASPLGGNQPQHF. CDR3 in DNA: TGCAGTGCTAGTCCCTTGGGGGGGAATCAGCCCCAGCATTTT.

This rearrangement joins TRBV11-1 to TRBJ1-5, with D perhaps matching TRBD1 (6 bases). Looked up from germline, CDR1 is SGHAT and CDR2 is FQDESV (reference sequence). The CDR3 totals 12 residues. V lost 5 bases and J lost 8, with 10 bases in between. The CDR3 protein is CASSGRGKPQHF. CDR3 coding DNA: TGTGCCAGCAGCGGAAGGGGGAAGCCCCAGCATTTT.

The chain has TRBV12-3 or TRBV12-4 and TRBJ1-6, with D possibly matching TRBD1 (5 bases). This CDR3 has 13 amino acids. With 3 bases removed from V and 11 bases from J, the gap between germline ends came to 11 bases. CDR3 sequence: CASSFEPDTPLHF. The CDR3 region has the DNA TGTGCCAGCAGTTTTGAGCCGGACACACCCCTCCACTTT.

V usage is TRBV5-5 and J usage is TRBJ2-7; 10 bases agree with TRBD1. The CDR3 loop spans 15 amino acids. The germline V gene has CDR1 SGHKS and CDR2 YYEKEE (reference sequence). J gave up 2 bases and V 0 bases, and 2 bases lay outside the gene matches. This CDR3 reads CASSLEGTGAYEQYV. In nucleotides, the CDR3 is TGTGCCAGCAGCTTGGAGGGGACAGGGGCCTACGAGCAGTACGTC.

The CDR3 DNA reads TGTGCCAGCAGCTTAGCCGGCAGGGGGCGAGGGAACACCATATATTTT. Translated: CASSLAGRGRGNTIYF. The gene calls are TRBV7-8 and TRBJ1-3, with TRBD1 matching 8 bases. V gave up 0 bases and J gave up 7 bases; unmatched junction bases: 8. Germline assignment: CDR1 SGHVS and CDR2 FQNEAQ. The CDR3 contains 16 residues. Using reference TRBV7-8 and TRBJ1-3 for the parts outside the CDR3, the full variable domain is GAGVSQSPRYKVAKRGQDVALRCDPISGHVSLFWYQQALGQGPEFLTYFQNEAQLDKSGLPSDRFFAERPEGSVSTLKIQRTQQEDSAVYLCASSLAGRGRGNTIYFGEGSWLTVV.

This clone was counted only a few times. The V gene is TRBV29-1, the J gene TRBJ1-3; tentatively, D is TRBD1 (6 bases). V lost 8 bases to trimming and J lost 1 base, with 15 bases between them. Per the germline V gene, CDR1 is SQVTM and CDR2 is ANQGSEA. This CDR3 contains 14 residues. In DNA form, the CDR3 reads TGCAGCATCTACTCGACAGGATCTGGAAACACCATATATTTT. It codes for CSIYSTGSGNTIYF.

The CDR3 DNA sequence: TGTGCCAGCATTCCGGCCGGGAGCTCCTACGAGCAGTACGTC. Its translation: CASIPAGSSYEQYV. This chain connects TRBV28 to TRBJ2-7; tentative D call: TRBD2 (6 bases). Trimming removed 7 bases at V and 0 bases at J, with 13 bases between. The CDR3 sequence is 14 residues long. In germline, CDR1 is MDHEN, CDR2 SYDVKM.

The gene calls are TRBV4-1 and TRBJ2-5; 10 bases match TRBD1. The CDR3 extends over 15 amino acids. CDR1 is MGHRA, CDR2 YSYEKL, per germline. The V gene end was trimmed by 3 bases and the J gene end by 6 bases; junction bases not matched to a gene: 7. The CDR3 coding sequence is TGCGCCAGCAGCCATCCGACAGGGGGCGCGAAGACCCAGTACTTC. This gives the protein CASSHPTGGAKTQYF.